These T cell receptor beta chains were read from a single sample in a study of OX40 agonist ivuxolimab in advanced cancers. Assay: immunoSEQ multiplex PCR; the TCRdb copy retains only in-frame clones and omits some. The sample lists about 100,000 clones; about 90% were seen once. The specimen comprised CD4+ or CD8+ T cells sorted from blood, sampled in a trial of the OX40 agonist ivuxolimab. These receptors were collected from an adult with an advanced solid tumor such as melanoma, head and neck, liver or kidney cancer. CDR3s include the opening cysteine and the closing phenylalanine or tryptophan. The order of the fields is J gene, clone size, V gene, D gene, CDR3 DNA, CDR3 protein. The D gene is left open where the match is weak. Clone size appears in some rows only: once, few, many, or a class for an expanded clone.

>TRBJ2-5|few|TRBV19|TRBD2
TGTGCCAGTACCCCTAGCGGGGGGATCCAAGAGACCCAGTACTTC
CASTPSGGIQETQYF
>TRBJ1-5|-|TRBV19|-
TGTGCCAGTAGGCCCCTGGGAGGGATTGGCAATCAGCCCCAGCATTTT
CASRPLGGIGNQPQHF
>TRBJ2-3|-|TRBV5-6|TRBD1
TGTGCCAGCAGAGGCCCCGGGACAGGGGTCGCAGATACGCAGTATTTT
CASRGPGTGVADTQYF
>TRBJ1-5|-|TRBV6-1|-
TGTGCCAGCAGTGAAGGGCAGGGAGGGCAGCCCCAGCATTTT
CASSEGQGGQPQHF
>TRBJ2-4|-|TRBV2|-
TGTGCCAGCCTGGCCAAAAACATTCAGTACTTC
CASLAKNIQYF
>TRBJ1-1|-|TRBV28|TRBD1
TGTGCCAGCAGTGGCAGGGGGGGAGCTTTCTTT
CASSGRGGAFF
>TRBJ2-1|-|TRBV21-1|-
TGTGCCAGCAGCAAAGGTGGGGGCGCCTACAATGAGCAGTTCTTC
CASSKGGGAYNEQFF
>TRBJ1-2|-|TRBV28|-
TGTGCCAGCAGTCCCGGGGCGGGGGGAGACTATGGCTACACCTTC
CASSPGAGGDYGYTF
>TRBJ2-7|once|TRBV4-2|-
TGTGCCAGCAGCCAAGTAGGGTCGGCAGGGTCCTACGAGCAGTACTTC
CASSQVGSAGSYEQYF
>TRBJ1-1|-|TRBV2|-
TGTGCCAGCACTCCCCCGAGAACTGAAGCTTTCTTT
CASTPPRTEAFF
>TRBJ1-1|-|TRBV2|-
TGTGCCAGCAGTGTTTCTTCAGGGAACACTGAAGCTTTCTTT
CASSVSSGNTEAFF
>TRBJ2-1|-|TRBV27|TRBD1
TGTGCCAGCAGTTTCTGGACAGGGGGCAATAATGAGCAGTTCTTC
CASSFWTGGNNEQFF
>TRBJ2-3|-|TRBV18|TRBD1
TGTGCCAGCTCACCAGGGACAGGGGGAACAGATACGCAGTATTTT
CASSPGTGGTDTQYF
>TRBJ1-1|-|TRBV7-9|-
TGTGCCAGCAGCTTTTCCCTGAACACTGAAGCTTTCTTT
CASSFSLNTEAFF
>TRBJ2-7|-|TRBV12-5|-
TGTGCTAGTGGTCGGTCCGGTTCCTACGAGCAGTACTTC
CASGRSGSYEQYF
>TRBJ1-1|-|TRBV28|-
TGTGCCAGCAGTCGCGGTCGTATAACCGCTGAAGCTTTCTTT
CASSRGRITAEAFF
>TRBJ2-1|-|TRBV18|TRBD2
TGTGCCAGCTCACCCCCCCAGGGCGGGGGGACTAACAATGAGCAGTTCTTC
CASSPPQGGGTNNEQFF
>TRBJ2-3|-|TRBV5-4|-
TGTGCCAGCAGCTTGCAGGGGTCTAGCACAGATACGCAGTATTTT
CASSLQGSSTDTQYF